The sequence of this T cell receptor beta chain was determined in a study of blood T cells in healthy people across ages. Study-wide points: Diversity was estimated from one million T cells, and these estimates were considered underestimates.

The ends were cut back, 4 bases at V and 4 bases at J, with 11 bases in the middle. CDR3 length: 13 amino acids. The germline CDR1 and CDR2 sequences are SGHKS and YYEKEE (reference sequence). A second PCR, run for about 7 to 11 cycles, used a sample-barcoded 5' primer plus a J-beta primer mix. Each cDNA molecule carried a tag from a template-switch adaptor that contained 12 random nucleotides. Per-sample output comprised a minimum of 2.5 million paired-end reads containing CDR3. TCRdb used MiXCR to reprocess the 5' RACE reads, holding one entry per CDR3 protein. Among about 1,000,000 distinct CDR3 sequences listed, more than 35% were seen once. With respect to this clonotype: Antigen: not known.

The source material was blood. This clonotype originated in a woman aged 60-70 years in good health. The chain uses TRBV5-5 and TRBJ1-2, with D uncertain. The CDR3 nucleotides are TGTGCCAGCAGCGGGCCAGTCGTCTATGGCTACACCTTC. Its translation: CASSGPVVYGYTF.